This T cell receptor (beta chain) was captured in a study of radiotherapy plus CTLA-4 blockade in lung cancer. Study background: In under 20% of patients, objective responses were seen; roughly 30% had disease control.

Some clones are missing from TCRdb's copy, which holds only in-frame ones; the method was immunoSEQ multiplex PCR. Counted here are some 70,000 clones, about four fifths occurring once; the ten biggest clones make up roughly 3.9%. This sequence originates from a human donor with non-small cell lung cancer who had a partial response to radiotherapy plus ipilimumab. The sample in question was peripheral blood, obtained from a patient treated with radiotherapy plus ipilimumab.

This CDR3 is CASSLTAGGTYEQYF. The CDR3 bases are TGTGCCAGCAGCTTAACGGCGGGAGGGACCTACGAGCAGTACTTC. The gene calls are TRBV7-3 and TRBJ2-7; 9 nucleotides match TRBD2. Germline assignment: CDR1 SGHTA and CDR2 FQGTGA. V was pared by 0 bases and J by 2 bases, with 2 bases of the junction left unmatched. CDR3 length: 15 amino acids.